This TCR beta chain was identified during a study of blood T cell repertoires in COVID-19. For the study at large: T cells, B-cell-depleted T cells, or PBMCs provided the cDNA or gDNA that served as material.

In the original processing: Reference gene primer amplification yielded estimated nucleated cell counts. Some clones are missing from TCRdb's copy, which holds only in-frame ones; the method was immunoSEQ multiplex PCR. V, J and clone size derive from that table, while D and trimming were established from the DNA sequence. The sample lists hundreds of thousands of clones; about 88% were seen once. Enrolment of Seattle patients took place during active infection, and they were followed longitudinally. Germline lookup yields CDR1 SQVTM and CDR2 ANQGSEA. The CDR3 spans 14 residues. V was pared by 2 bases and J by 4 bases, with 5 bases of the junction left unmatched.

The source of this sequence is a woman in her sixties or seventies with COVID-19, enrolled during active disease. V usage is TRBV29-1 and J usage is TRBJ1-2; 9 bases align to TRBD1. The material sequenced was peripheral blood. The CDR3 nucleotides are TGCAGCGTTGAATCGGGACAGGGCTTCTATGGCTACACCTTC. Its translation: CSVESGQGFYGYTF.